This TCR beta chain was sequenced for a study of blood T cell repertoires in COVID-19. Authors' methods: Scientists estimated how many nucleated cells there were by amplifying reference gene primers. Only in-frame clones appear in the TCRdb table, and some are missing; sequencing was by immunoSEQ multiplex PCR. The DNA was the basis for D and trimming; V, J and clone size are from that table. The data contain 110,000 to 150,000 clones, about 86% of them singletons. The CDR3 runs to 13 residues. Per germline, CDR1 LNHDA and CDR2 SQIVND (reference sequence). The germline V and J ends were trimmed by 7 bases and 1 base, with 8 bases remaining between them.

The chain carries TRBV19 and TRBJ1-3, with D possibly TRBD1 on 6 matching bases. The clonotype comes from a woman aged 55-69 years with acute or convalescent COVID-19. Sequencing was performed on peripheral blood. The CDR3 loop reads CASKGHSGNTIYF. DNA of the CDR3: TGTGCCAGTAAGGGACATTCTGGAAACACCATATATTTT.